The present T cell receptor (beta chain) was sequenced within a study of PD-1 blockade in classical Hodgkin lymphoma. Study-wide points: By C4D1, CD4+ diversity increased significantly, especially in complete responders. A reduction in baseline TCR diversity was reportedly seen in newly diagnosed patients relative to healthy donors.

In regard to this clone: Its antigen remains unknown.

Every single patient, without exception, relapsed after autologous stem cell transplantation, and brentuximab vedotin exposure varied. The study recorded best responses of complete response, partial response or progressive disease. J was trimmed by 2 bases and V by 2 bases; bases with no gene match: 10. Germline lookup yields CDR1 SGHTA and CDR2 FQGNSA. The CDR3 totals 18 residues. TCRdb's copy holds only in-frame clones and misses some; the assay was immunoSEQ multiplex PCR. This repertoire shows fewer than 25,000 clones, around 80% found once; its top ten account for 6.5% to 7%. The sample was peripheral blood mononuclear cells (PBMCs), taken at baseline. This sequence joins TRBV7-2 and TRBJ2-7; 12 bases fit TRBD2. The receptor comes from a human donor with classical Hodgkin lymphoma. CDR3 protein: CASSLKASGGVLTYEQYF. Written as DNA, the CDR3 is TGTGCCAGCAGCTTAAAGGCTAGCGGGGGGGTCCTAACCTACGAGCAGTACTTC.